Listed below are T cell receptor beta chains from one sample, sequenced in a study of cytomegalovirus exposure and HLA in healthy donors. Some clones are missing from TCRdb's copy, which holds only in-frame ones; the method was immunoSEQ multiplex PCR. This table holds about 130,000 clones, nearly 10% found once. The sequencing input was PBMCs. These receptors originate from a man aged 45-65 years in good health and CMV-seronegative. The CDR3 runs from the conserved cysteine through the conserved F or W. D genes are given only for firm matches.

>NA|TRBV6-1|TRBJ2-3
CASNQGPYTDTQYF
>TRBD2|TRBV7-9|TRBJ2-7
CASSLKASGSRVSYEQYF
>NA|TRBV18|TRBJ2-5
CASSPQEAQYF
>NA|TRBV7-9|TRBJ2-3
CASRAGQTTDTQYF
>NA|TRBV10-3|TRBJ1-1
CAIQAGGLTEAFF
>NA|TRBV6-1|TRBJ1-2
CASSEANPSLYGYTF
>NA|TRBV18|TRBJ1-1
CASSGQTQNTEAFF
>TRBD2|TRBV2|TRBJ2-7
CASSEQASGNSEQYF
>NA|TRBV30|TRBJ1-2
CAWSVGKDYGYTF
>TRBD1|TRBV25-1|TRBJ1-1
CASSELGTGGTEAFF
>NA|TRBV11-2|TRBJ2-2
CASSQGSLNTGELFF
>NA|TRBV7-2|TRBJ2-7
CASSLGKQGYEQYF
>NA|TRBV2|TRBJ2-7
CASSTRERSSYEQYF
>NA|TRBV29-1|TRBJ1-2
CSVQGPKGYTF
>TRBD2|TRBV30|TRBJ2-5
CAWRRLAVRETQYF
>NA|TRBV4-2|TRBJ1-3
CASSQAFGTSGNTIYF
>TRBD2|TRBV11-2|TRBJ2-7
CASIPGREGDEQYF